Included here is one TCR beta chain sequence, with context. V lost 1 base and J lost 5, with 9 bases in between. This CDR3 is built from 13 residues. Germline V gives CDR1 PRHDT, CDR2 FYEKMQ (reference sequence). The data belong to a study of blood T cells in healthy people across ages. A second 7 to 11 cycle PCR used barcoded and J-beta primers. MiXCR was run by TCRdb on the 5' RACE reads, yielding one entry per CDR3 protein. Of about 400,000 distinct CDR3 sequences in the sample, roughly half are singletons; the top ten hold 45% to 60%. The chain uses TRBV13 and TRBJ2-7; no reliable D call. The sequenced sample consisted of blood. The clonotype comes from a man aged 55 to 70 in good health. CDR3 protein: CASSLVGSNEQYF. DNA of the CDR3: TGTGCCAGCAGCTTAGTTGGAAGCAACGAGCAGTACTTC.